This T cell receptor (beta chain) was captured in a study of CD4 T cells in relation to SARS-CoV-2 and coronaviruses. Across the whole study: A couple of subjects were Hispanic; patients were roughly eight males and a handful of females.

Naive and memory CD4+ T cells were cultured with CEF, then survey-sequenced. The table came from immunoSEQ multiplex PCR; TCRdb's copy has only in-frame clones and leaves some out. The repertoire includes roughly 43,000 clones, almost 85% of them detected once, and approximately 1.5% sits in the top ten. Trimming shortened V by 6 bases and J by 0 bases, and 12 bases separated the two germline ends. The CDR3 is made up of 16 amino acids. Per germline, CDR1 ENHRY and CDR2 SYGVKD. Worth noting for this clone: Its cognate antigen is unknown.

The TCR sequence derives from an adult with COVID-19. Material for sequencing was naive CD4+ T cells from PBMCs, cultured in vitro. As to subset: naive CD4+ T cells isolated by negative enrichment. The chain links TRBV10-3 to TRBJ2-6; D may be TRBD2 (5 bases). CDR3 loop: CAIRRVELSGANVLTF. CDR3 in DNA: TGTGCCATCAGGAGGGTGGAGCTCTCTGGGGCCAACGTCCTGACTTTC.